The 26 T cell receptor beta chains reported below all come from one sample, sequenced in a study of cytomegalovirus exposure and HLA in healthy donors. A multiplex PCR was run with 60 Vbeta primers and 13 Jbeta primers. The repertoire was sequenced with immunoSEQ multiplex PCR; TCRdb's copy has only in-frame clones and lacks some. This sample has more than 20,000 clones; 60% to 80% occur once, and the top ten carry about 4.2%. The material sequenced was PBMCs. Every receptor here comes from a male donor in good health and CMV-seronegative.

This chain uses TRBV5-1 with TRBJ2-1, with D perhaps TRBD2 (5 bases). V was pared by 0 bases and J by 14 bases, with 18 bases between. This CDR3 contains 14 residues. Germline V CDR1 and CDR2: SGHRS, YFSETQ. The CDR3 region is CASSLGPEPGMEFF. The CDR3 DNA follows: TGCGCCAGCAGCTTGGGCCCGGAACCGGGAATGGAGTTCTTC.

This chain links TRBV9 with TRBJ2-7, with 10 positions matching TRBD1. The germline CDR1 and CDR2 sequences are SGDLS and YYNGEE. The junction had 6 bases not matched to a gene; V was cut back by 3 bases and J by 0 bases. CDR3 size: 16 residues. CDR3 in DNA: TGTGCCAGCAGCGCGGGACAGGGGAGCAGCTCCTACGAGCAGTACTTC. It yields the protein CASSAGQGSSSYEQYF.

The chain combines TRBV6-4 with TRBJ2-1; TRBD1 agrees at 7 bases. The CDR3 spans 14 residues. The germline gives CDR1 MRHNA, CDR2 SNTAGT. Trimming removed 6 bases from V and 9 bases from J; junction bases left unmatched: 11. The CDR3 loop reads CASSYGTDQGEQFF. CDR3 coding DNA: TGTGCCAGCAGCTACGGGACAGATCAGGGTGAGCAGTTCTTC.

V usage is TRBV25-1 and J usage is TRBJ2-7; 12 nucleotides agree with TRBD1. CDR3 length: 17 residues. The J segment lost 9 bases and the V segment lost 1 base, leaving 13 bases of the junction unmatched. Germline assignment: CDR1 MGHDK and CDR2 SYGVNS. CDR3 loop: CASSESSGTGGVQGQYF. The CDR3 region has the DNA TGTGCCAGCAGTGAATCTAGCGGGACAGGGGGCGTTCAGGGGCAGTACTTC.

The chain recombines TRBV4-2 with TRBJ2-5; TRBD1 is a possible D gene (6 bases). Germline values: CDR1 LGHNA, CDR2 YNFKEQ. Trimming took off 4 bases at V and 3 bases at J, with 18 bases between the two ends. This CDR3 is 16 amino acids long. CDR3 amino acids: CASSPQNTGLKETQYF. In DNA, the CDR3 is TGTGCCAGCAGCCCGCAAAATACAGGGCTGAAAGAGACCCAGTACTTC.

The CDR3 is CASILTGGKTYNEQFF. CDR3 nucleotides: TGTGCCAGCATTCTGACAGGGGGAAAAACCTACAATGAGCAGTTCTTC. The chain recombines TRBV28 with TRBJ2-1; 9 positions agree with TRBD1. CDR1 and CDR2 (germline): MDHEN, SYDVKM. The V segment lost 7 bases and the J segment 2 bases; nucleotides outside the gene matches: 9. The CDR3 extends over 16 amino acids.

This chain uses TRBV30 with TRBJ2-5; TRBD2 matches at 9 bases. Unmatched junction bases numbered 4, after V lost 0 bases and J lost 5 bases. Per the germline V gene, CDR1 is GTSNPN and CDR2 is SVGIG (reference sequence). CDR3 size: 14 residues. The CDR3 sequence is CAWSVGSGGETQYF. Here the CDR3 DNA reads TGTGCCTGGAGTGTCGGGAGCGGGGGGGAGACCCAGTACTTC.

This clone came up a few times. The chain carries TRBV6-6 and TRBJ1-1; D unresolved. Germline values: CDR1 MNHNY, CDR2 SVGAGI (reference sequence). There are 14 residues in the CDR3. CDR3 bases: TGTTTTATCAAGCAGAAGACGGCATACGAGGTGGCTTTCTTT. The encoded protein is CFIKQKTAYEVAFF.

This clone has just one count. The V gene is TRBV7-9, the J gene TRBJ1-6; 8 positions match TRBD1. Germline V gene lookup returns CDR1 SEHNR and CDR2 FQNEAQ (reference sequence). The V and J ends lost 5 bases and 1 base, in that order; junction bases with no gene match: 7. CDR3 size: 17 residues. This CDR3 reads CASSPLQGASYNSPLHF. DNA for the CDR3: TGTGCCAGCAGCCCACTGCAGGGGGCATCCTATAATTCACCCCTCCACTTT.

CDR3 bases: TGTGCCAGCAGTTTTTTAACTGAAGCTTTCTTT. Its protein is CASSFLTEAFF. The genes are TRBV28 and TRBJ1-1; no firm D call. V lost 3 bases to trimming and J lost 5 bases, with 4 bases between them. The CDR3 spans 11 residues. The V gene's germline CDR1 is MDHEN and CDR2 SYDVKM.

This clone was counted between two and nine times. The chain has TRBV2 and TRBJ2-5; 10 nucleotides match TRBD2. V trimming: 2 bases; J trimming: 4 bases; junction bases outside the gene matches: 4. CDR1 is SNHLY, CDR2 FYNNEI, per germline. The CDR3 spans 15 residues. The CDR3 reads CASSERGTSVETQYF. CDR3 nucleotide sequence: TGTGCCAGCAGTGAAAGGGGGACTAGCGTAGAGACCCAGTACTTC.

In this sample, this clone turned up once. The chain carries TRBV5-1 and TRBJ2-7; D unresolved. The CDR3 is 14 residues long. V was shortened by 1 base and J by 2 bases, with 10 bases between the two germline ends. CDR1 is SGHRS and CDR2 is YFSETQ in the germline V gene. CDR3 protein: CASSLFSSPYEQYF. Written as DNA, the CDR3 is TGCGCCAGCAGCTTGTTCTCGTCTCCCTACGAGCAGTACTTC.

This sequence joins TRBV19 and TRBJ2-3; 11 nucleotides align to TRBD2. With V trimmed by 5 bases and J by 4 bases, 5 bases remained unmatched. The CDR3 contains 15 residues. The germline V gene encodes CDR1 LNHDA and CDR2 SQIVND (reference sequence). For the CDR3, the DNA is TGTGCCAGTAGTCAGAGGACTAGCGGGTCAGATACGCAGTATTTT. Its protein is CASSQRTSGSDTQYF. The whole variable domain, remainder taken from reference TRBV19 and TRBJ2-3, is DGGITQSPKYLFRKEGQNVTLSCEQNLNHDAMYWYRQDPGQGLRLIYYSQIVNDFQKGDIAEGYSVSREKKESFPLTVTSAQKNPTAFYLCASSQRTSGSDTQYFGPGTRLTVL.

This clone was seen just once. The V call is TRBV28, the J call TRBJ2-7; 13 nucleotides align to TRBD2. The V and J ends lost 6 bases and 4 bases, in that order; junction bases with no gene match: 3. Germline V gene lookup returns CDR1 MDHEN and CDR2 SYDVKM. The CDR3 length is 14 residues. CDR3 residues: CASRLAGGRYEQYF. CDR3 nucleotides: TGTGCCAGCAGACTAGCGGGAGGGAGGTACGAGCAGTACTTC. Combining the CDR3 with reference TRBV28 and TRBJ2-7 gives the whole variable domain DVKVTQSSRYLVKRTGEKVFLECVQDMDHENMFWYRQDPGLGLRLIYFSYDVKMKEKGDIPEGYSVSREKKERFSLILESASTNQTSMYLCASRLAGGRYEQYFGPGTRLTVT.

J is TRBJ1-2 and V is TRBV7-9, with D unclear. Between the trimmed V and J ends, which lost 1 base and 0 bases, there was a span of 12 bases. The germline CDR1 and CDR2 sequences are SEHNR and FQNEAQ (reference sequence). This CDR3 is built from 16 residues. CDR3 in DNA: TGTGCCAGCAGCTTAGATTCGTCAACGGCTAACTATGGCTACACCTTC. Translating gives CASSLDSSTANYGYTF.

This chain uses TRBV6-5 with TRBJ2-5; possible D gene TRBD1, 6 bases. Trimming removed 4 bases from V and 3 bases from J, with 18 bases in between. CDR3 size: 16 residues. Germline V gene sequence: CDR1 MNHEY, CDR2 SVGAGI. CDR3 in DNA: TGTGCCAGCAGTTCCACCCAGGGGTGGGGGAAAGAGACCCAGTACTTC. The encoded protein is CASSSTQGWGKETQYF.

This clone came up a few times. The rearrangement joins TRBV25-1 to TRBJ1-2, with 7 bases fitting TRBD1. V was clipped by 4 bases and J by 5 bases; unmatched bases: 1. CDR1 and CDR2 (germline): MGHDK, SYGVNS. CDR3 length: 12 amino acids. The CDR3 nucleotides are TGTGCCAGCAGTGGGGACAGTTATGGCTACACCTTC. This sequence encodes CASSGDSYGYTF.

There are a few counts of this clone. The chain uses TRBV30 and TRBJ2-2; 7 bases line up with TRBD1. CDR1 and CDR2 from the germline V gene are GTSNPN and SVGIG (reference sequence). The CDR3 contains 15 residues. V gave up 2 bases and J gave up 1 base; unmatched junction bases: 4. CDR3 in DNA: TGTGCCTGGAGTCTGACAGGGAGGAACACCGGGGAGCTGTTTTTT. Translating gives CAWSLTGRNTGELFF.

The CDR3 DNA reads TGCGCCAGCAGGCTACAGGGGGCTGGAAACACCATATATTTT. Protein: CASRLQGAGNTIYF. This chain joins TRBV5-1 and TRBJ1-3; 8 bases align to TRBD1. Germline CDR1 and CDR2: SGHRS and YFSETQ. The CDR3 sequence is 14 residues long. The J segment lost 2 bases and the V segment lost 5 bases, leaving 3 bases of the junction unmatched.

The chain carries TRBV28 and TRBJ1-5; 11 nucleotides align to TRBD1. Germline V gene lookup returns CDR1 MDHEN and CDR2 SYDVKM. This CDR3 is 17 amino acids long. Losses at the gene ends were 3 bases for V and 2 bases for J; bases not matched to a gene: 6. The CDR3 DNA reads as TGTGCCAGCAGTTTGACGGACAGGGGGCTTGGCAATCAGCCCCAGCATTTT. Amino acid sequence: CASSLTDRGLGNQPQHF.

CDR3 residues: CASSLLPGLGAGTQYF. The CDR3 DNA reads TGTGCCAGCAGTTTATTACCGGGACTAGGGGCTGGGACCCAGTACTTC. V usage is TRBV28 and J usage is TRBJ2-5; 8 bases fit TRBD2. CDR3 size: 16 residues. V lost 1 base and J lost 7; bases outside the gene matches: 11. Germline loops: CDR1 MDHEN, CDR2 SYDVKM.

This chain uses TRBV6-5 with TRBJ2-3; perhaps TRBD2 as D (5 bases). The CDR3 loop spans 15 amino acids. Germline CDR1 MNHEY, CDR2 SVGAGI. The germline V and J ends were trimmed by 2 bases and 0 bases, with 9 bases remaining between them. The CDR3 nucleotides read TGTGCCAGCAGTTACCGAGGGAAGAGCACAGATACGCAGTATTTT. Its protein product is CASSYRGKSTDTQYF.

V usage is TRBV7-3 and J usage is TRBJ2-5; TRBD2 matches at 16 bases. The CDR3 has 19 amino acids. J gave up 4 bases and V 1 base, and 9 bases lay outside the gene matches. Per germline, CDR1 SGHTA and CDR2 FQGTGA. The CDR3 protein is CASSLKLWGLAGGRETQYF. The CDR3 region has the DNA TGTGCCAGCAGCTTAAAACTCTGGGGACTAGCGGGGGGGCGAGAGACCCAGTACTTC.

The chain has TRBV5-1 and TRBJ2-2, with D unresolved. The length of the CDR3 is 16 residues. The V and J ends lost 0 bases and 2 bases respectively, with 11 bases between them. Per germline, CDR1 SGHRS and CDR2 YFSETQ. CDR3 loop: CASSLDSVINTGELFF. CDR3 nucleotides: TGCGCCAGCAGCTTGGATTCGGTAATTAACACCGGGGAGCTGTTTTTT.

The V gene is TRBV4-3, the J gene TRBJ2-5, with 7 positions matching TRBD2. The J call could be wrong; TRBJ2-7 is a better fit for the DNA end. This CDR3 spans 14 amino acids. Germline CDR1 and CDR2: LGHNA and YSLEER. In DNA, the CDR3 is TGCGCCAGCAGCCAAGGGAGCGGGACCTACGAGCAGTACTTC. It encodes CASSQGSGTYEQYF.

CDR3 DNA sequence: TGTGCCTGGAGTGTCGGGGGGAGCACAGATACGCAGTATTTT. Residues: CAWSVGGSTDTQYF. This sequence joins TRBV30 and TRBJ2-3; 7 positions agree with TRBD2. Germline lookup yields CDR1 GTSNPN and CDR2 SVGIG (reference sequence). This CDR3 contains 14 residues. Germline trimming cut 0 bases from V and 0 bases from J; bases unmatched to any gene: 0.